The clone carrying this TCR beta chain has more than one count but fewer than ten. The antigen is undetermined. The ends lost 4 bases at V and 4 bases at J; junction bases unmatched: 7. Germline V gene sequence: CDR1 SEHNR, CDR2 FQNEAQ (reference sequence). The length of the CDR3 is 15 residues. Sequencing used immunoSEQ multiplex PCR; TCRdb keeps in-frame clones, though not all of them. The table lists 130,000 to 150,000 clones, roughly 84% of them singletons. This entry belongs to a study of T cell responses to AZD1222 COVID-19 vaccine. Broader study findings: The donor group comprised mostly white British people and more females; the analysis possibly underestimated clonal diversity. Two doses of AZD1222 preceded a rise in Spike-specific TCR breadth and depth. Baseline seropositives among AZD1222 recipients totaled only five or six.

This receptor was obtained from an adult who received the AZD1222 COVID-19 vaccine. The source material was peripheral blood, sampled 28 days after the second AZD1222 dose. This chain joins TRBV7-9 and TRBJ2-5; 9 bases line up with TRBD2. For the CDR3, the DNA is TGTGCCAGCAGCTCGGGCGGGAGGGCCGTAGAGACCCAGTACTTC. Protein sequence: CASSSGGRAVETQYF.